This entry is about one TCR beta chain. The record originates from a study of T-cell reconstitution after alpha-beta-depleted transplantation in children. The TCRbeta library incorporated unique molecular identifiers. From the PCR reads, TCRdb called clonotypes with MiXCR, one entry per CDR3 protein. The table has approximately 520,000 distinct CDR3 sequences, 32% seen once. CDR3 length: 15 amino acids. Trimming cost V 5 bases and J 4 bases, with 12 bases left between them. Per the germline V gene, CDR1 is SGHTA and CDR2 is FQGNSA. The TCR was taken from a human donor who donated a stem cell graft to a child with aplastic anemia. This chain uses TRBV7-2 with TRBJ1-6; D remains ambiguous. Sequences were derived from PBMCs from the stem cell graft donor, sampled from the stem cell graft. CDR3 residues: CASSATVVYNSPLHF. For the CDR3, the DNA is TGTGCCAGCAGCGCCACAGTTGTGTATAATTCACCCCTCCACTTT.